These 10 T cell receptor beta chains were sequenced from one sample in a study of T cell responses to AZD1222 COVID-19 vaccine. Libraries were prepared by immunoSEQ multiplex PCR; TCRdb keeps only in-frame clonotypes and omits some of them. Found here are around 200,000 clones, approximately 94% of them singletons; the top ten hold around 1.6%. The sequenced sample was peripheral blood, obtained 28 days after the second AZD1222 dose. Receptor source: an adult who received the AZD1222 COVID-19 vaccine.

DNA for the CDR3: TGTGCCAGCAGCTTCGACTCGCCGGGGGAGCAGTTCTTC. Translating gives CASSFDSPGEQFF. This sequence joins TRBV7-3 and TRBJ2-1; tentatively, D is TRBD2 (5 bases). This CDR3 region has 13 residues. The V gene's germline CDR1 is SGHTA and CDR2 FQGTGA. Trimming pared 3 bases from V and 10 bases from J, leaving 13 bases between.

The genes are TRBV9 and TRBJ2-4; D ambiguous. Per germline, CDR1 SGDLS and CDR2 YYNGEE. Trimming shortened V by 0 bases and J by 0 bases, and 10 bases separated the two germline ends. This CDR3 is 16 amino acids long. CDR3 in amino acids: CASSVGLGLAKNIQYF. The CDR3 DNA reads TGTGCCAGCAGCGTAGGTCTAGGCCTAGCCAAAAACATTCAGTACTTC.

The V gene is TRBV10-3, the J gene TRBJ2-7; TRBD2 agrees at 7 bases. This CDR3 region has 13 residues. CDR1 and CDR2 (germline): ENHRY, SYGVKD. V lost 4 bases to trimming and J lost 7 bases; unmatched junction nucleotides: 7. This CDR3 is CAISGAGAEEQYF. The DNA for the CDR3 is TGTGCCATCAGTGGGGCGGGAGCGGAAGAGCAGTACTTC.

This clone was observed a single time. The chain links TRBV11-3 to TRBJ2-1; 9 bases map to TRBD2. The germline V gene has CDR1 SGHNT and CDR2 YENEEA. This CDR3 contains 17 residues. V gave up 1 base and J gave up 10 bases; unmatched junction bases: 14. CDR3 residues: CASSLAKTSGNPMEQFF. As DNA, the CDR3 is TGTGCCAGCAGCTTAGCGAAGACTAGCGGAAACCCAATGGAGCAGTTCTTC.

The rearrangement links TRBV4-1 to TRBJ1-1; 8 nucleotides match TRBD1. Trimming at V came to 5 bases and at J to 4 bases, leaving 9 bases not matched to a gene. The CDR3 runs to 15 residues. Germline loops: CDR1 MGHRA, CDR2 YSYEKL. The CDR3 region is CASSSTGTGSTEAFF. The CDR3 DNA sequence: TGCGCCAGCAGCTCCACCGGGACAGGCTCCACTGAAGCTTTCTTT.

This clone was recorded once. The rearrangement links TRBV14 to TRBJ1-3; D may be TRBD1 (5 bases). The CDR3 totals 15 residues. The V and J ends lost 0 bases and 3 bases respectively, with 9 bases between them. The germline gives CDR1 SGHDN, CDR2 FVKESK. This chain's CDR3 is CASSQDWGGGNTIYF. The CDR3 DNA reads as TGTGCCAGCAGCCAAGATTGGGGCGGTGGAAACACCATATATTTT.

The gene calls are TRBV24-1 and TRBJ1-5, with TRBD1 identical over 8 bases. Germline loops: CDR1 KGHDR, CDR2 SFDVKD. This CDR3 contains 16 residues. V trimming: 4 bases; J trimming: 11 bases; junction bases outside the gene matches: 15. The DNA for the CDR3 is TGTGCCACCAGTGAGATCACCGGGACAGGTCCCGAGACCCAGCATTTT. It encodes CATSEITGTGPETQHF.

The rearrangement links TRBV6-5 to TRBJ2-2, with 7 bases lining up with TRBD1. This CDR3 has 13 amino acids. J was trimmed by 5 bases and V by 6 bases; bases with no gene match: 3. Germline CDR1 reads MNHEY; CDR2 reads SVGAGI. The CDR3 region is CASRLQGTGELFF. The CDR3 DNA reads TGTGCCAGCAGACTACAGGGGACCGGGGAGCTGTTTTTT.

In regard to this clone: At one boundary the junction diverges from the germline segment, which might be a read error. The V call is TRBV2, the J call TRBJ1-2; tentatively, D is TRBD1 (5 bases). Germline CDR1 SNHLY, CDR2 FYNNEI. The CDR3 spans 13 residues. The CDR3 DNA follows: TGTGCCAGCGGTGACAGCCCGAACTATGGCTACACCTTC. Residues: CASGDSPNYGYTF. The variable domain in full, completed from reference TRBV2 and TRBJ1-2, reads EPEVTQTPSHQVTQMGQEVILRCVPISNHLYFYWYRQILGQKVEFLVSFYNNEISEKSEIFDDQFSVERPDGSNFTLKIRSTKLEDSAMYFCASGDSPNYGYTFGSGTRLTVV.

V is TRBV25-1 and J is TRBJ1-5; D gene ambiguous. This CDR3 contains 14 residues. Germline CDR1 is MGHDK and CDR2 is SYGVNS. The V and J ends lost 4 bases and 2 bases respectively, with 9 bases between them. CDR3: CASSGGLGNQPQHF. CDR3 DNA sequence: TGTGCCAGCAGTGGAGGGCTGGGCAATCAGCCCCAGCATTTT.